This T cell receptor beta chain stems from a study of cytomegalovirus exposure and HLA in healthy donors. Study context: In a later analysis, it was reported that the approximately 110 validation repertoires had been produced on the same platform as the 600 to 850 repertoires belonging to the first cohort.

General study results and limits: Three of the chains that were CMV-associated were confirmed in vitro to be specific for CMV antigens. Later, an analysis found that TCR clusters from the first cohort tended to co-occur in the 120 or so validation repertoires. Most TCR sequences were uncommon, yet certain public TCRs appeared in many donors.

The V gene lost 0 bases and the J gene lost 5 bases, with 13 bases spanning the gap. The CDR3 sequence is 15 residues long. Germline V gene sequence: CDR1 SGDLS, CDR2 YYNGEE. About this clone: The antigen remains unidentified.

TCRdb keeps only in-frame clones here, not all; method: immunoSEQ multiplex PCR. Altogether 150,000 to 200,000 clones are present, less than 90% being singletons, with the ten largest covering 2% to 2.5%. This TCR was sampled from a woman in her late teens or twenties in good health and CMV-seronegative. Specimen: PBMCs. The chain joins TRBV9 to TRBJ2-3, with a possible D match to TRBD2 (6 bases). The CDR3 is CASSVVGGTGDTQYF. CDR3 DNA sequence: TGTGCCAGCAGCGTAGTCGGGGGAACCGGAGATACGCAGTATTTT.